Listed below are T cell receptor beta chains from one sample, sequenced in a study of glioma-infiltrating T cells after dendritic cell vaccination. This table comes from immunoSEQ multiplex PCR, and its TCRdb copy is limited to in-frame clones, with some not included. The table includes around 25,000 clones, roughly 89% detected once. This specimen consisted of blood, obtained after dendritic cell vaccination. These receptor sequences come from a human donor with glioblastoma. Both conserved end residues are part of each CDR3. The order of the fields is V gene, D gene, J gene, clone size, CDR3 protein. D genes are given only for firm matches. Size tells how often a clone was seen (once, few, many) or the class of an expanded clone, and some rows leave it out.

v_call: TRBV7-2
d_call: NA
j_call: TRBJ2-6
clone_size: NA
cdr3_aa: CASSPDSGANVLTF

v_call: TRBV19
d_call: TRBD1
j_call: TRBJ1-1
clone_size: NA
cdr3_aa: CASKGQGVPEAFF

v_call: TRBV2
d_call: NA
j_call: TRBJ2-1
clone_size: NA
cdr3_aa: CASREGQARGRLFF

v_call: TRBV29-1
d_call: NA
j_call: TRBJ2-2
clone_size: NA
cdr3_aa: CSVELEGAVSGELFF

v_call: TRBV5-1
d_call: NA
j_call: TRBJ1-1
clone_size: NA
cdr3_aa: CASTEGGLTEAFF

v_call: TRBV7-2
d_call: NA
j_call: TRBJ2-5
clone_size: NA
cdr3_aa: CASSLNPEVPETQYF

v_call: TRBV6-1
d_call: TRBD2
j_call: TRBJ2-3
clone_size: NA
cdr3_aa: CASSGLAGGPDTQYF

v_call: TRBV6-5
d_call: TRBD1
j_call: TRBJ2-7
clone_size: NA
cdr3_aa: CASSPTGQGFYEQYF

v_call: TRBV7-2
d_call: TRBD1
j_call: TRBJ2-5
clone_size: NA
cdr3_aa: CASSFLRQGGRETQYF

v_call: TRBV2
d_call: NA
j_call: TRBJ1-4
clone_size: NA
cdr3_aa: CASSTIPEKLFF

v_call: TRBV4-1
d_call: TRBD1
j_call: TRBJ2-7
clone_size: NA
cdr3_aa: CASSRDPGQGTYEQYF

v_call: TRBV2
d_call: TRBD1
j_call: TRBJ2-3
clone_size: once
cdr3_aa: CASSEGQGTSTDTQYF

v_call: TRBV5-1
d_call: NA
j_call: TRBJ2-7
clone_size: NA
cdr3_aa: CASSFGAADPRDSHLYEQYF

v_call: TRBV11-2
d_call: NA
j_call: TRBJ2-7
clone_size: NA
cdr3_aa: CASSLGHGTYEQYF

v_call: TRBV2
d_call: NA
j_call: TRBJ2-5
clone_size: NA
cdr3_aa: CASSWGELQETQYF

v_call: TRBV5-4
d_call: TRBD2
j_call: TRBJ2-1
clone_size: once
cdr3_aa: CASSLTSGGALIF

v_call: TRBV5-5
d_call: NA
j_call: TRBJ1-2
clone_size: NA
cdr3_aa: CASSLEDSPSLGGYTF

v_call: TRBV18
d_call: NA
j_call: TRBJ2-7
clone_size: NA
cdr3_aa: CASSPRGGDPYEQYF

v_call: TRBV2
d_call: NA
j_call: TRBJ2-7
clone_size: NA
cdr3_aa: CASSGGNEQYF